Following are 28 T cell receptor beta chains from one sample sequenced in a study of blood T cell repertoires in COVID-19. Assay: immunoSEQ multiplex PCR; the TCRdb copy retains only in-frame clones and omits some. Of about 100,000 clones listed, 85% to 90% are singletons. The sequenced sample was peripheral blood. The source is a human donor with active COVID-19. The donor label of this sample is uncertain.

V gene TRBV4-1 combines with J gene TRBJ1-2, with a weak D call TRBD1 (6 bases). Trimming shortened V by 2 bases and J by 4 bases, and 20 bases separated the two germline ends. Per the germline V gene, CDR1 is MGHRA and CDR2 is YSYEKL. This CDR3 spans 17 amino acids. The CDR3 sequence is CASSQSPSGGLGYGYTF. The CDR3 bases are TGCGCCAGCAGCCAATCTCCATCCGGGGGGCTTGGCTATGGCTACACCTTC.

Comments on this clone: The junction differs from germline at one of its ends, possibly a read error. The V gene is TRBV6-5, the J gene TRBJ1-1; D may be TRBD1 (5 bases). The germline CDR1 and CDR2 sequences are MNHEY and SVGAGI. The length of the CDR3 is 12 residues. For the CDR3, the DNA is TGTGCCAGCAGTTACTCTCTACCGGGACTCTACTTT. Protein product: CASSYSLPGLYF.

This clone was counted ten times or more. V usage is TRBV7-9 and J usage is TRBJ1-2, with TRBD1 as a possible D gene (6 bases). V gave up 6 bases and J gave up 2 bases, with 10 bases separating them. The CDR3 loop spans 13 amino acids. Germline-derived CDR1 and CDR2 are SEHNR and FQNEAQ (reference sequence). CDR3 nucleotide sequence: TGTGCCAGCAGGGACAGTCTCAACTATGGCTACACCTTC. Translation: CASRDSLNYGYTF. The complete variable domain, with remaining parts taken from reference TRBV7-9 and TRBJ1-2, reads DTGVSQNPRHKITKRGQNVTFRCDPISEHNRLYWYRQTLGQGPEFLTYFQNEAQLEKSRLLSDRFSAERPKGSFSTLEIQRTEQGDSAMYLCASRDSLNYGYTFGSGTRLTVV.

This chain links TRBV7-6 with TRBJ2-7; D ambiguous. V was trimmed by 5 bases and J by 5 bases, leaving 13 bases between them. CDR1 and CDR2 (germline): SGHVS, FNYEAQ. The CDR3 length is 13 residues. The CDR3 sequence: CASSPSWSHEQYF. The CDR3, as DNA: TGTGCCAGCAGCCCCTCGTGGAGTCACGAGCAGTACTTC.

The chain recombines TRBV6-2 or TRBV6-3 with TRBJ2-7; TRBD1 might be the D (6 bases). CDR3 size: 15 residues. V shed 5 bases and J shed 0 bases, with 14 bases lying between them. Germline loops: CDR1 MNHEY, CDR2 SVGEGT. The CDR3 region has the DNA TGTGCCAGCAGTAACGTAAGGGGGAACTCCTACGAGCAGTACTTC. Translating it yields CASSNVRGNSYEQYF.

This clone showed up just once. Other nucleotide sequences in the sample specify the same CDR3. Here the CDR3 DNA reads TGTGCCAGCAGCTTAGCGGGGGGGCGTTACAATGAGCAGTTCTTC. This translates into CASSLAGGRYNEQFF. The chain couples TRBV7-2 to TRBJ2-1, with D tentatively TRBD2 (7 bases). Trimming removed 0 bases at V and 4 bases at J, with 10 bases between. Germline V lookup: CDR1 SGHTA, CDR2 FQGNSA. This CDR3 has 15 amino acids.

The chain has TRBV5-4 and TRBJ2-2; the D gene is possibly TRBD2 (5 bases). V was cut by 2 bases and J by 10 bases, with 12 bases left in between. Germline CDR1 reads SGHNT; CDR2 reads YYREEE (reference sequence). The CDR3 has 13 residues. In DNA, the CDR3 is TGTGCCAGCAGCTTTGGAGGCGCGGAGGAGCTGTTTTTT. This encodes CASSFGGAEELFF.

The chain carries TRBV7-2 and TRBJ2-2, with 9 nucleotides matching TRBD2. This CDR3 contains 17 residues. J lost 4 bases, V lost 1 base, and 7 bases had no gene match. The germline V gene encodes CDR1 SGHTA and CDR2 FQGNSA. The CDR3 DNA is TGTGCCAGCAGCTTAGTTTCCTCGCGGGGGGGCACCGGGGAGCTGTTTTTT. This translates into CASSLVSSRGGTGELFF.

The CDR3 loop reads CARSQRTGRDTEAFF. The CDR3 DNA reads as TGTGCCAGAAGCCAGCGGACAGGGAGGGACACTGAAGCTTTCTTT. This chain uses TRBV5-3 with TRBJ1-1, with 8 bases identical to TRBD1. TRBV5-3 is an ORF, and what it does is uncertain. This CDR3 has 15 amino acids. Trimming cost V 4 bases and J 3 bases; bases outside gene matches: 8.

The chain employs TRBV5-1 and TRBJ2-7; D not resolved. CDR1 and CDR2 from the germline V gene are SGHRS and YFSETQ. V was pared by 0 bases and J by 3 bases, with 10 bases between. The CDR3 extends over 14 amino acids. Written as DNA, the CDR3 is TGCGCCAGCAGCTTGGGAAACTACGACTACGAGCAGTACTTC. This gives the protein CASSLGNYDYEQYF. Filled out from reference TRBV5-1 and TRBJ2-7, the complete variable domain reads KAGVTQTPRYLIKTRGQQVTLSCSPISGHRSVSWYQQTPGQGLQFLFEYFSETQRNKGNFPGRFSGRQFSNSRSEMNVSTLELGDSALYLCASSLGNYDYEQYFGPGTRLTVT.

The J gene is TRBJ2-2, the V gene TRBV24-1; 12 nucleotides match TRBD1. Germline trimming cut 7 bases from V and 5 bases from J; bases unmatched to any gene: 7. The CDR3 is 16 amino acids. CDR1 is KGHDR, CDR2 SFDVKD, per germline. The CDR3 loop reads CATRSRDRGPTGELFF. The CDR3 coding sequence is TGTGCCACCAGATCGAGGGACAGGGGGCCTACCGGGGAGCTGTTTTTT.

The CDR3 reads CASTGTQKAYEQYF. The CDR3 DNA follows: TGTGCCAGCACGGGGACACAAAAAGCCTACGAGCAGTACTTC. This chain uses TRBV6-6 with TRBJ2-7; a weak D match, TRBD1 (6 bases). Trimming removed 7 bases from V and 2 bases from J, with 15 bases in between. Germline CDR1 is MNHNY and CDR2 is SVGAGI (reference sequence). The CDR3 spans 14 residues.

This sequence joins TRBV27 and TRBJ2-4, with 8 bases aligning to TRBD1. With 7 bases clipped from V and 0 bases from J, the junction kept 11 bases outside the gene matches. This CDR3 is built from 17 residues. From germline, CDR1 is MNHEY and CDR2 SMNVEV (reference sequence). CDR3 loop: CASMSRGLVVAKNIQYF. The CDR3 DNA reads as TGTGCCAGCATGTCCAGGGGGCTGGTGGTAGCCAAAAACATTCAGTACTTC.

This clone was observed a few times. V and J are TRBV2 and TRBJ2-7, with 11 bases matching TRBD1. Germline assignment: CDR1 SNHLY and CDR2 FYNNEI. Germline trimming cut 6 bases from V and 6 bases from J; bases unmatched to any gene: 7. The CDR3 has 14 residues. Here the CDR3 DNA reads TGTGCCAGCAGCGGGAGGACAGGGGGCAGCGAGCAGTACTTC. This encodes CASSGRTGGSEQYF.

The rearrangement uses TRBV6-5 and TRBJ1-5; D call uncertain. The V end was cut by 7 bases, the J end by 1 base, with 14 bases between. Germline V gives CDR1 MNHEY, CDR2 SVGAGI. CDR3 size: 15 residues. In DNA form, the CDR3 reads TGTGCCAGCATTGCATACCTGGGCAGCAATCAGCCCCAGCATTTT. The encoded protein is CASIAYLGSNQPQHF.

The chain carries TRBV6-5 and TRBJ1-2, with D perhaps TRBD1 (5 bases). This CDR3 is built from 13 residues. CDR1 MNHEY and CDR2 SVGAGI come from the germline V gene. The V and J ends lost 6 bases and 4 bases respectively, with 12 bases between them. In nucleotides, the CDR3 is TGTGCCAGCAGGCCACAGGTATTCTATGGCTACACCTTC. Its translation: CASRPQVFYGYTF.

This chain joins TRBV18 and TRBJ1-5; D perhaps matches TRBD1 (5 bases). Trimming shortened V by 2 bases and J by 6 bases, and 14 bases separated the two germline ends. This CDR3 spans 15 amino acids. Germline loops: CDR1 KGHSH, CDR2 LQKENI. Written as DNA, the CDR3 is TGTGCCAGCTCACCAATATTTGGGGCCACTCAGCCCCAGCATTTT. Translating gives CASSPIFGATQPQHF. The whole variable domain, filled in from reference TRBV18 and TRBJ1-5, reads NAGVMQNPRHLVRRRGQEARLRCSPMKGHSHVYWYRQLPEEGLKFMVYLQKENIIDESGMPKERFSAEFPKEGPSILRIQQVVRGDSAAYFCASSPIFGATQPQHFGDGTRLSIL.

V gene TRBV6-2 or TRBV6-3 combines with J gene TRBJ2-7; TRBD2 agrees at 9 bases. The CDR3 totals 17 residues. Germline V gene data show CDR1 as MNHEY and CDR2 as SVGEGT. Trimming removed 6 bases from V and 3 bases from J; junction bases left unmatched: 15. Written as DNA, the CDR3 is TGTGCCAGCAGCTATCGGGCCCCAGCGGGGGGCAGCTACGAGCAGTACTTC. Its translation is CASSYRAPAGGSYEQYF.

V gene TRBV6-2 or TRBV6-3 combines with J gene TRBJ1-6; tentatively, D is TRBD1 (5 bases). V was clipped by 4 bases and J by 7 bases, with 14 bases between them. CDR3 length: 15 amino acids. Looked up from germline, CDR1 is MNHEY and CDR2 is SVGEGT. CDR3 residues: CASSLRQTLNSPLHF. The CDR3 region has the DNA TGTGCCAGCAGTTTACGACAGACACTGAATTCACCCCTCCACTTT.

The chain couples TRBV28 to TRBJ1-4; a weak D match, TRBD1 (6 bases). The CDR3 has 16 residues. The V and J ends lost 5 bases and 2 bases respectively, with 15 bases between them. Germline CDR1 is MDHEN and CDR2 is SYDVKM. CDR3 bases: TGTGCCAGCAGTCCGGGGACATCCGTTACTAATGAAAAACTGTTTTTT. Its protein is CASSPGTSVTNEKLFF.

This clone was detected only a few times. CDR3 residues: CASSIPRGFSSYEQYF. CDR3 nucleotides: TGTGCCAGCAGCATACCCCGCGGATTCAGCTCCTACGAGCAGTACTTC. The chain is built from TRBV7-9 and TRBJ2-7; D is unresolved. The CDR3 runs 16 residues. From germline, CDR1 is SEHNR and CDR2 FQNEAQ (reference sequence). The ends were cut back, 5 bases at V and 0 bases at J, with 17 bases in the middle.

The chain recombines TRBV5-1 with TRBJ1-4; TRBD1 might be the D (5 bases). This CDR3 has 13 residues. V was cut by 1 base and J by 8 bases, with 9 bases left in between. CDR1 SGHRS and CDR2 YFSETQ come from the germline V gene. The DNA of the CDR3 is TGCGCCAGCAGCTTGACGGACACCGAAAAACTGTTTTTT. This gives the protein CASSLTDTEKLFF.

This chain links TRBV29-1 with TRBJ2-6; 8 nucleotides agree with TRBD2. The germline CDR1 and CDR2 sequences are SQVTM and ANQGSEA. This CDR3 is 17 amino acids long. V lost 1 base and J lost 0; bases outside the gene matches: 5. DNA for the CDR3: TGCAGCGTTGAAGGCCTAGCGGGCCCCTCTGGGGCCAACGTCCTGACTTTC. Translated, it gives CSVEGLAGPSGANVLTF.

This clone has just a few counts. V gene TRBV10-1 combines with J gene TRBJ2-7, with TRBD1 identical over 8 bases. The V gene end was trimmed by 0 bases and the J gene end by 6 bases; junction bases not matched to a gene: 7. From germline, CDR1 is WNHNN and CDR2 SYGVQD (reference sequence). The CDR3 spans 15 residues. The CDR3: CASSESGQGAFEQYF. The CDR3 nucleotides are TGCGCCAGCAGTGAGTCAGGCCAGGGGGCTTTCGAGCAGTACTTC.

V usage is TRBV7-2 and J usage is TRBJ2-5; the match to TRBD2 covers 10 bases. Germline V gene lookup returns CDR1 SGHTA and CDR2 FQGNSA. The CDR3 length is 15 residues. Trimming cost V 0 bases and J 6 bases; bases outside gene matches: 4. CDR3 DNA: TGTGCCAGCAGCTTAGCTGGGACTAGCGAAAAGACCCAGTACTTC. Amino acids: CASSLAGTSEKTQYF.

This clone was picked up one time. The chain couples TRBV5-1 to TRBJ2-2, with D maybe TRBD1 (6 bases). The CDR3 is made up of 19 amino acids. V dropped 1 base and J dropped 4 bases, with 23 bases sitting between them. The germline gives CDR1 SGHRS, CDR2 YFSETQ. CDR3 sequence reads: CASSLSLWGPDSGTGELFF. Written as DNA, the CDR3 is TGCGCCAGCAGCTTGTCTTTGTGGGGGCCTGACAGCGGCACCGGGGAGCTGTTTTTT.

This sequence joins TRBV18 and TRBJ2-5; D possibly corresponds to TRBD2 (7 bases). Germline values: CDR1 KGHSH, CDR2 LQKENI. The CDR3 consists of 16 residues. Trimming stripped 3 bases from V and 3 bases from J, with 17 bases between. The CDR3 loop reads CASSPRGGVSEETQYF. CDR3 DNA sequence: TGTGCCAGCTCACCCAGGGGAGGGGTGAGTGAAGAGACCCAGTACTTC.

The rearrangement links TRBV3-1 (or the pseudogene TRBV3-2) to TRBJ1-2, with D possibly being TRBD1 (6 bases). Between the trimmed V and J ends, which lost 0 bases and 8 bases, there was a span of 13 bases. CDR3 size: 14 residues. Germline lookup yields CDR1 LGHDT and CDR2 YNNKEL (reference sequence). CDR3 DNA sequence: TGTGCCAGCAGCCAAGATAAGGGGGTAAGGGGCTACACCTTC. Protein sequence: CASSQDKGVRGYTF.